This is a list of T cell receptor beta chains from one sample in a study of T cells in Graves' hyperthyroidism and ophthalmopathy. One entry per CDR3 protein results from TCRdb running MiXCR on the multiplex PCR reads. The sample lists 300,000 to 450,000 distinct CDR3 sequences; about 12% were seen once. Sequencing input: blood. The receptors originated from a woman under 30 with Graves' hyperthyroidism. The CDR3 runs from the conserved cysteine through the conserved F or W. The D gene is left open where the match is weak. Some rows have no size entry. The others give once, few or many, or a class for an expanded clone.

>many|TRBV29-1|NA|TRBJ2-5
TGCAGCGCTGGGGTCTTAGAGACCCAGTACTTC
CSAGVLETQYF
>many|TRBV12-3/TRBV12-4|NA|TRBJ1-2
TGTGCCAGCAGTTTAGAGGGGGGACGTTATGGCTACACCTTC
CASSLEGGRYGYTF
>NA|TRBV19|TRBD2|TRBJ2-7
TGTGCCAGTAGTTCTAGCGGGAGGGCGGACGAGCAGTACTTC
CASSSSGRADEQYF
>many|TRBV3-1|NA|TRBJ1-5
TGTGCCAGCAGCCCACTCGGGACCACCGGGCAGCCCCAGCATTTT
CASSPLGTTGQPQHF
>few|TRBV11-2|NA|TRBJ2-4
TGTGCCAGCAGCTTAGATCTGGACAAAAACATTCAGTACTTC
CASSLDLDKNIQYF
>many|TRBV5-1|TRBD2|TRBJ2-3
TGCGCCAGCAGCTTTCGAGCGGGAGGGCCTAGGACAGATACGCAGTATTTT
CASSFRAGGPRTDTQYF
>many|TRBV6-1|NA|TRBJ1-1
TGTGCCAGCAGTGAACAGGGTCTGGGTGAAGCTTTCTTT
CASSEQGLGEAFF
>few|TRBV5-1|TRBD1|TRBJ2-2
TGCGCCAGCAGCCCCGCCAGGGGGAGCACCGGGGAGCTGTTTTTT
CASSPARGSTGELFF
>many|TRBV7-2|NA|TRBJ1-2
TGTGCCAGCAGCCACTACAGGCCCCGGGGGGGCTACACCTTC
CASSHYRPRGGYTF
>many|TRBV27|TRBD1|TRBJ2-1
TGTGCCAGCAGTCAAACCTACGGGACAGGGAACGGTGAGCAGTTCTTC
CASSQTYGTGNGEQFF
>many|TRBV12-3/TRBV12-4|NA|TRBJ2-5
TGTGCCAGCAGTTTGGACCCCGGGACGGCAGAGACCCAGTACTTC
CASSLDPGTAETQYF
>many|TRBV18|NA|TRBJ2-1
TGTGCCAGCTCACCCCCCTTGAGCTCCTACAATGAGCAGTTCTTC
CASSPPLSSYNEQFF
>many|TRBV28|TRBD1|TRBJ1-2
TGTGCCAGCAGTCCACTGGGACAGGGGTCTAACTATGGCTACACCTTC
CASSPLGQGSNYGYTF
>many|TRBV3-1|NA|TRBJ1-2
TGTGCCAGCAGCCAAGGATTGCGTGGACATCCGGACTATGGCTACACCTTC
CASSQGLRGHPDYGYTF
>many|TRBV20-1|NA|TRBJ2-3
TGCAGTGGGTTAAGGGGGAACGCAGATACGCAGTATTTT
CSGLRGNADTQYF
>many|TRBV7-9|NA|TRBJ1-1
TGTGCCAGCAGCTTACCAAAGGGGGTGGGGGTTAGCACTGAAGCTTTCTTT
CASSLPKGVGVSTEAFF
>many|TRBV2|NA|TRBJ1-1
TGTGCCAGCAGTGAAGTAGACAGTGCGGACACTGAAGCTTTCTTT
CASSEVDSADTEAFF
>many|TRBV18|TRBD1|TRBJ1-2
TGTGCCAGCTCACCGGATGGGACAGGGTTGAATGGCTACACCTTC
CASSPDGTGLNGYTF
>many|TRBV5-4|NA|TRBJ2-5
TGTGCCAGCAGCTTGGACGACCAAGAGACCCAGTACTTC
CASSLDDQETQYF
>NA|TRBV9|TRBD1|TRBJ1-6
TGTGCCAGTCGGGGACAGGGTTATAATTCACCCCTCCACTTT
CASRGQGYNSPLHF
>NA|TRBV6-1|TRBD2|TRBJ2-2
TGTGCCAGCCTGGGTCTAGCGGGAGTTAACACCGGGGAGCTGTTTTTT
CASLGLAGVNTGELFF
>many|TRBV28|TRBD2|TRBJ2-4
TGTGCCAGCCGTCCAGTCGGGGGGTCCAAAAACATTCAGTACTTC
CASRPVGGSKNIQYF
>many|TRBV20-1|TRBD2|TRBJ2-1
TGCAGTGAAGCGAGACTAGCGGGGCGGGAGCAGTTCTTC
CSEARLAGREQFF
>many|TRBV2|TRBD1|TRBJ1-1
TGTGCCAGCAGCAAACAGGGACAGTTGAACACTGAAGCTTTCTTT
CASSKQGQLNTEAFF
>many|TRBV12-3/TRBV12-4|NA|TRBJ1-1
TGTGCCAGCAGTTTAAACAATTTTGCCACTGAAGCTTTCTTT
CASSLNNFATEAFF
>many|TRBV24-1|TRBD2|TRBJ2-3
TGTGCCACCAGTGATGCGCCATTGGGGAGCGGGAGGGCCAGGAAAGATACGCAGTATTTT
CATSDAPLGSGRARKDTQYF
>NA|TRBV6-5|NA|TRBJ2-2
TGTGCCAGCAGTTACCGGGCGGGGATAGCCGGGGAGCTGTTTTTT
CASSYRAGIAGELFF
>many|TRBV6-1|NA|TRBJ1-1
TGTGCCAGCAGTCCAGGGCTTTGGACTGAAGCTTTCTTT
CASSPGLWTEAFF
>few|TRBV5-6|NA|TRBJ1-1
TGTGCCAGCAGCTCCCTGGTGGGGGGAACCGGCACGAACACTGAAGCTTTCTTT
CASSSLVGGTGTNTEAFF
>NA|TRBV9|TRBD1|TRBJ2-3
TGTGCCAGCAGCGTAGGGACAGGCCAGCGCACAGATACGCAGTATTTT
CASSVGTGQRTDTQYF
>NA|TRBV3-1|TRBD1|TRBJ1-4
TGTGCCAGCAGCCACGGGGGGACAGGAGGGGCGGAAAAACTGTTTTTT
CASSHGGTGGAEKLFF